Listed below are T cell receptor beta chains from one sample, sequenced in a study of long-term antiretroviral therapy in people with HIV. TCRdb's copy holds only in-frame clones and misses some; the assay was immunoSEQ multiplex PCR. In the table there are 27,000 or so clones, 70% to 90% of which are singletons. The specimen was unsorted PBMCs, collected 1.2 years after starting antiretroviral therapy. These TCRs come from a man aged 45-65 years with HIV. CDR3s include the opening cysteine and the closing phenylalanine or tryptophan. The order of the fields is clone size, D gene, J gene, V gene, CDR3 DNA, CDR3 protein. The D gene is left open where the match is weak. Size is stated for part of the rows, as once, few or many counts, or as a class when the clone is expanded.

abundance: -; d_gene: -; j_gene: TRBJ1-5; v_gene: TRBV11-2; CDR3nt: TGTGCCAGCAGCGTTGATAGCAATCAGCCCCAGCATTTT; CDR3aa: CASSVDSNQPQHF
abundance: -; d_gene: TRBD1; j_gene: TRBJ1-2; v_gene: TRBV7-2; CDR3nt: TGTGCCAGCAGCTTATCTTGGACAGGGATTAACTATGGCTACACCTTC; CDR3aa: CASSLSWTGINYGYTF
abundance: -; d_gene: TRBD1; j_gene: TRBJ1-6; v_gene: TRBV10-3; CDR3nt: TGTGCCATCAGAAGTTCAGGGGGCGAAAATTCACCCCTCCACTTT; CDR3aa: CAIRSSGGENSPLHF
abundance: once; d_gene: -; j_gene: TRBJ2-2; v_gene: TRBV6-5; CDR3nt: TGTGCCAGCAGTTACTCGAACGGGGGGAACACCGGGGAGCTGTTTTTT; CDR3aa: CASSYSNGGNTGELFF
abundance: -; d_gene: -; j_gene: TRBJ2-7; v_gene: TRBV5-1; CDR3nt: TGCGCCAGCAGGTTAGCCCCCTTAGCGGACCTCTCCTACGAGCAGTACTTC; CDR3aa: CASRLAPLADLSYEQYF
abundance: once; d_gene: -; j_gene: TRBJ2-7; v_gene: TRBV21-1; CDR3nt: TGTGCCAGCAGCAAAGTGCGGGTACAGGGGTACGAGCAGTACTTC; CDR3aa: CASSKVRVQGYEQYF
abundance: once; d_gene: -; j_gene: TRBJ2-7; v_gene: TRBV11-2; CDR3nt: TGTGCCAGCAGCTTAGAGCCCCAGATCCACTACGAGCAGTACTTC; CDR3aa: CASSLEPQIHYEQYF
abundance: -; d_gene: -; j_gene: TRBJ1-2; v_gene: TRBV29-1; CDR3nt: TGCAGCGTTGTATTCAACTATGGCTACACCTTC; CDR3aa: CSVVFNYGYTF
abundance: once; d_gene: -; j_gene: TRBJ2-3; v_gene: TRBV6-4; CDR3nt: TGTGCCAGCAGTGAGGGAGGATTTGGTACGCAGTATTTT; CDR3aa: CASSEGGFGTQYF
abundance: -; d_gene: TRBD1; j_gene: TRBJ2-5; v_gene: TRBV30; CDR3nt: TGTGCCTGGGACAGGGGCATCTCCGGGACCCAGTACTTC; CDR3aa: CAWDRGISGTQYF
abundance: -; d_gene: TRBD1; j_gene: TRBJ1-4; v_gene: TRBV27; CDR3nt: TGTGCCAGCGGACAGGGCTGGGCTAATGAAAAACTGTTTTTT; CDR3aa: CASGQGWANEKLFF
abundance: -; d_gene: -; j_gene: TRBJ2-7; v_gene: TRBV4-1; CDR3nt: TGCGCCAGCAGCCAGCGGGATTTCTACGAGCAGTACTTC; CDR3aa: CASSQRDFYEQYF
abundance: -; d_gene: -; j_gene: TRBJ1-3; v_gene: TRBV9; CDR3nt: TGTGCCAGCAGCGTAGGAGGGGCCGGCTCTGGAAACACCATATATTTT; CDR3aa: CASSVGGAGSGNTIYF
abundance: -; d_gene: -; j_gene: TRBJ2-7; v_gene: TRBV6-1; CDR3nt: TGTGCCAGCAGTCCCTTAGGCGGAGCCTACGAGCAGTACTTC; CDR3aa: CASSPLGGAYEQYF
abundance: -; d_gene: -; j_gene: TRBJ2-7; v_gene: TRBV7-6; CDR3nt: TGTGCCAGCAGCTTAGCCGGGCCCCGGTACGAGCAGTACTTC; CDR3aa: CASSLAGPRYEQYF
abundance: once; d_gene: -; j_gene: TRBJ2-7; v_gene: TRBV30; CDR3nt: TGTGCCTGGAGGGTGCTTACGATATCCTACGAGCAGTACTTC; CDR3aa: CAWRVLTISYEQYF
abundance: -; d_gene: -; j_gene: TRBJ2-7; v_gene: TRBV6-6; CDR3nt: TGTGCCAGCAGCACTACCACCTACGAGCAGTACTTC; CDR3aa: CASSTTTYEQYF
abundance: -; d_gene: -; j_gene: TRBJ2-7; v_gene: TRBV27; CDR3nt: TGTGCCAGCACAACAGCGGGCCCCTCAACCTACGAGCAGTACTTC; CDR3aa: CASTTAGPSTYEQYF
abundance: once; d_gene: -; j_gene: TRBJ2-5; v_gene: TRBV15; CDR3nt: TGTGCCACCAGCAGAGTTGGAGGGCCCGGGACCCAGTACTTC; CDR3aa: CATSRVGGPGTQYF
abundance: -; d_gene: -; j_gene: TRBJ2-1; v_gene: TRBV6-4; CDR3nt: TGTGCCAGCAGTGAAGGGGTAGGCTCCTACAATGAGCAGTTCTTC; CDR3aa: CASSEGVGSYNEQFF
abundance: few; d_gene: TRBD1; j_gene: TRBJ2-7; v_gene: TRBV9; CDR3nt: TGTGCCAGCAGCGTATCTGGACAGGGGGCGGACGAGCAGTACTTC; CDR3aa: CASSVSGQGADEQYF
abundance: -; d_gene: -; j_gene: TRBJ2-7; v_gene: TRBV5-1; CDR3nt: TGCGCCAGCAGTTATGCAGTCTCCTACGAGCAGTACTTC; CDR3aa: CASSYAVSYEQYF
abundance: -; d_gene: -; j_gene: TRBJ2-5; v_gene: TRBV19; CDR3nt: TGTGCCAGTAGTATCGGGGAAGAGACCCAGTACTTC; CDR3aa: CASSIGEETQYF
abundance: -; d_gene: -; j_gene: TRBJ1-2; v_gene: TRBV6-5; CDR3nt: TGTGCCAGCGAGGGCCCTCGTGGCTACACCTTC; CDR3aa: CASEGPRGYTF
abundance: once; d_gene: -; j_gene: TRBJ2-3; v_gene: TRBV28; CDR3nt: TGTGCCAGCAGTGCCCAAGGGGATAGCACAGATACGCAGTATTTT; CDR3aa: CASSAQGDSTDTQYF
abundance: -; d_gene: -; j_gene: TRBJ1-5; v_gene: TRBV19; CDR3nt: TGTGCCAGTAAATCGGGTCCTAGCAATCAGCCCCAGCATTTT; CDR3aa: CASKSGPSNQPQHF
abundance: -; d_gene: -; j_gene: TRBJ1-2; v_gene: TRBV18; CDR3nt: TGTGCCAGCTCGAAAACTGAAAACTATGGCTACACCTTC; CDR3aa: CASSKTENYGYTF
abundance: -; d_gene: TRBD1; j_gene: TRBJ1-3; v_gene: TRBV9; CDR3nt: TGTGCCAGCAGCTTAGGACAGGGGGCAACTGGAAACACCATATATTTT; CDR3aa: CASSLGQGATGNTIYF
abundance: -; d_gene: -; j_gene: TRBJ2-7; v_gene: TRBV28; CDR3nt: TGTGCCAGCAGTCTAGCGACCTACGAGCAGTACTTC; CDR3aa: CASSLATYEQYF
abundance: -; d_gene: TRBD1; j_gene: TRBJ2-7; v_gene: TRBV5-1; CDR3nt: TGCGCCAGCAGCCGACGACCGGGACAGGGGACCTACGAGCAGTACTTC; CDR3aa: CASSRRPGQGTYEQYF
abundance: once; d_gene: TRBD1; j_gene: TRBJ1-6; v_gene: TRBV7-2; CDR3nt: TGTGCCAGCAGCTTAGGCGCAGGGGGTAATTCACCCCTCCACTTT; CDR3aa: CASSLGAGGNSPLHF